The T cell receptor beta chain under discussion was sequenced for a study of OX40 agonist ivuxolimab in advanced cancers. Study-wide context: Administration of intravenous ivuxolimab to patients occurred every 2 weeks at 0.01 to 10 mg/kg. Males comprised around 78% of the group, whose mean age was approximately 60 years (range roughly 20 to 90). Overall study findings and caveats: In the 0.1 to 3.0 mg/kg range, CD4+ and CD8+ blood T cells had expanded clonally by week 6. On average, CD8+ T cells had more expanded clones than CD4+.

The repertoire was sequenced with immunoSEQ multiplex PCR; TCRdb's copy has only in-frame clones and lacks some. Altogether 61,000 or so clones are present, about 80% being singletons, with the ten largest covering 2% to 2.5%. V lost 2 bases to trimming and J lost 5 bases, with 7 bases between them. This CDR3 comprises 13 residues. Germline-derived CDR1 and CDR2 are PRHDT and FYEKMQ (reference sequence). Note on this clone: No antigen is known for it.

V is TRBV13 and J is TRBJ2-1, with D possibly TRBD1 on 5 matching bases. The sequence derives from an adult with an advanced solid tumor such as melanoma, head and neck, liver or kidney cancer. The source material was CD4+ or CD8+ T cells sorted from blood, sampled in a trial of the OX40 agonist ivuxolimab. CDR3 sequence: CASSLQGNNEQFF. DNA for the CDR3: TGTGCCAGCAGCTTACAGGGCAACAATGAGCAGTTCTTC.